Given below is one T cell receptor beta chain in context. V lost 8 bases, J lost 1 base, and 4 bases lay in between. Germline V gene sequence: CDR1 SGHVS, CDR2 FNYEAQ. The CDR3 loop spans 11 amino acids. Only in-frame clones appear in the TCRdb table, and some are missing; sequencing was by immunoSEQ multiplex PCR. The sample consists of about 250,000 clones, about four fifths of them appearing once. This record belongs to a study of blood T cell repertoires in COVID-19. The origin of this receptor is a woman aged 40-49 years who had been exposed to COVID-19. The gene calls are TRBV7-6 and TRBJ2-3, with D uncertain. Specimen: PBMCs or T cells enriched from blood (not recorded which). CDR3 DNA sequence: TGTGCCAGCGGCCGCACAGATACGCAGTATTTT. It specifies CASGRTDTQYF. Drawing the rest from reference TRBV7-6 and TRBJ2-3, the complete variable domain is GAGVSQSPRYKVTKRGQDVALRCDPISGHVSLYWYRQALGQGPEFLTYFNYEAQQDKSGLPNDRFSAERPEGSISTLTIQRTEQRDSAMYRCASGRTDTQYFGPGTRLTVL.